This T cell receptor (beta chain) was documented in a study of blood T cell repertoires in COVID-19. Study information: Samples of COVID-19 (acute and convalescent) were obtained from the United States, Italy and Spain.

The CDR3 is 13 amino acids. Germline V gene lookup returns CDR1 SGDLS and CDR2 YYNGEE. Trimming pared 5 bases from V and 6 bases from J, leaving 12 bases between. Produced via immunoSEQ multiplex PCR; TCRdb's table is partial and in-frame only. The profile covers more than 95,000 clones, with 55% to 70% appearing a single time and roughly 2.2% taken by the ten largest. The chain couples TRBV9 to TRBJ2-1; tentative D call: TRBD2 (5 bases). The TCR originated in a woman aged 65 to 85 with acute or convalescent COVID-19. Source material: peripheral blood. This CDR3 reads CASSGEWGNEQFF. Written as DNA, the CDR3 is TGTGCCAGCAGTGGGGAGTGGGGCAATGAGCAGTTCTTC.